The clone carrying this TCR beta chain was counted only a few times. Its matching antigen is unknown. This specimen belongs to a study of T-cell reconstitution after alpha-beta-depleted transplantation in children. As it was prepared, the TCRbeta library received unique molecular identifiers. TCRdb reprocessed the PCR reads with MiXCR, giving one entry per CDR3 protein. The data hold approximately 89,000 distinct CDR3 sequences, with roughly 16% observed a single time. Unmatched junction bases numbered 17, after V lost 8 bases and J lost 9 bases. Per the germline V gene, CDR1 is DFQATT and CDR2 is SNEGSKA (reference sequence). The CDR3 consists of 15 residues. Notes on the study in general: Approximately two months post-transplant, alpha-beta T cells reportedly originated from several hundred expanded graft clones. By one year post-transplant, T-cell counts and diversity largely arose from T cells that were newly produced. Surviving recipient T cells and thymic progenitors produced the high day-60 TCRbeta diversity seen in some patients.

This chain uses TRBV20-1 with TRBJ2-1; 9 positions agree with TRBD2. This specimen was PBMCs, mostly from graft donor cells, taken 180 days after TCRalphabeta/CD19-depleted stem cell transplant. The origin of this receptor is a male patient aged 2-15 years who had a stem cell transplant for acute lymphoblastic leukemia, so the T cells may come from the graft donor. CDR3: CSPLRWGGGAGEQFF. The CDR3 nucleotides read TGCAGTCCCCTACGGTGGGGCGGGGGGGCCGGTGAGCAGTTCTTC.